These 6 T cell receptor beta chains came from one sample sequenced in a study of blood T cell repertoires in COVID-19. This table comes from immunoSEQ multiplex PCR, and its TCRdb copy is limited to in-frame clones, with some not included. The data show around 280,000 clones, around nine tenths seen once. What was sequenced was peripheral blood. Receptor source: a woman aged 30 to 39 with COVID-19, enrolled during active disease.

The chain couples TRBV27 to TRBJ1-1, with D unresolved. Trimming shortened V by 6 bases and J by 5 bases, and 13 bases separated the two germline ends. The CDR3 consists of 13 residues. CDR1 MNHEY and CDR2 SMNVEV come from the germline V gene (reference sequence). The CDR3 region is CASRVQPRTEAFF. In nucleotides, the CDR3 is TGTGCCAGCAGGGTACAGCCAAGAACTGAAGCTTTCTTT.

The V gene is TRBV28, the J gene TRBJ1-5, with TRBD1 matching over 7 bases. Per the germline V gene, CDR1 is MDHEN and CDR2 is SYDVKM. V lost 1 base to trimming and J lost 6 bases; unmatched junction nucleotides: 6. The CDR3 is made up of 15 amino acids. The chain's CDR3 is CASSLSRQGGQPQHF. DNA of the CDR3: TGTGCCAGCAGTTTATCGAGACAGGGCGGTCAGCCCCAGCATTTT.

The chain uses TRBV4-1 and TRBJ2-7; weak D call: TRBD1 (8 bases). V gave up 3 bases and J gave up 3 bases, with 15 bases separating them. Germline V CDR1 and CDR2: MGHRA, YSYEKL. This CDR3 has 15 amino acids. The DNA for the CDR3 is TGCGCCAGCAGCCACCGAACAGGGGGGGACTACGAGCAGTACTTC. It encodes CASSHRTGGDYEQYF.

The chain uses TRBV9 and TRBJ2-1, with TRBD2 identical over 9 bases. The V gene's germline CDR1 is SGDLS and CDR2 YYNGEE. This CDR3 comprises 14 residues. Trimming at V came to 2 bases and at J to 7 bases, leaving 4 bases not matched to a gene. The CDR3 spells CASSVAGGRNEQFF. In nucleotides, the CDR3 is TGTGCCAGCAGCGTGGCGGGAGGGCGGAATGAGCAGTTCTTC.

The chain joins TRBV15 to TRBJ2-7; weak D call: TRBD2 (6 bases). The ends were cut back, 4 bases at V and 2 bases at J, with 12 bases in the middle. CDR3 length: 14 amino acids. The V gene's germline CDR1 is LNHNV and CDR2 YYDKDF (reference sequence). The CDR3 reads CATSIGGTTYEQYF. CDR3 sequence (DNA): TGTGCCACCAGCATTGGCGGGACGACCTACGAGCAGTACTTC.

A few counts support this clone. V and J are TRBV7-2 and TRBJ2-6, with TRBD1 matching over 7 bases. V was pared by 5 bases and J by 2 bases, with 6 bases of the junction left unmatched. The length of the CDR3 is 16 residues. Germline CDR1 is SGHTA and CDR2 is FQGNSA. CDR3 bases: TGTGCCAGCAGCATCACAGGGGTTGCTGGGGCCAACGTCCTGACTTTC. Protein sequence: CASSITGVAGANVLTF.